Described below is a single T cell receptor beta chain sequence and its context. What it binds is unknown. TCRB transcripts that were expressed got sequenced, as all of the isolated RNA had been reverse transcribed. TCRdb's table, derived via immunoSEQ multiplex PCR, lists solely in-frame clones and lacks some. The sample records fewer than 300,000 clones, roughly a tenth being singletons. The germline V gene has CDR1 MNHEY and CDR2 SVGAGI. The CDR3 covers 16 residues. The junction had 10 bases not matched to a gene; V was cut back by 4 bases and J by 5 bases. This record comes from a study of beta chain features in type 1 diabetes. Overall study results and limits: Type 1 diabetes patients had moderately but significantly shorter TCRB CDR3s in all four CD4+ subsets. A closer apparent resemblance between naive, central memory and Treg TCRB repertoires was seen in patients than in healthy donors. Sequencing used cDNA, and cells with high TCR expression could therefore be over-represented.

Via the markers CD45RO/CCR7/CD25/CD127/CD95/CD27, stem cell-like memory, regulatory, central memory and naive CD4+ cells were sorted. Sequencing was performed on naive CD4+ T cells from blood. The rearrangement links TRBV6-5 to TRBJ2-1; TRBD1 agrees at 8 bases. This receptor was taken from a man aged 25 to 40 with type 1 diabetes. CDR3 in amino acids: CASSSPPWTGNNEQFF. The CDR3 DNA sequence: TGTGCCAGCAGTTCGCCCCCTTGGACAGGGAACAATGAGCAGTTCTTC.